This TCR beta chain came from a study of blood T cells in healthy people across ages. The CDR3 consists of 15 residues. V was cut by 4 bases and J by 5 bases, with 19 bases left in between. Germline CDR1 and CDR2: SGDLS and YYNGEE. This clonotype was seen only once. Its antigen is not known. For the second PCR, which ran for about 7 to 11 cycles, a sample-barcoded 5' primer and a J-beta primer mix were used. MiXCR, run by TCRdb on the 5' RACE reads, gives a single entry per CDR3 protein. This table has roughly 830,000 distinct CDR3 sequences, 55% to 65% appearing once. General observations from the study: The long-lived group displayed more naive CD4+ cells, plus higher diversity, than the aged donors did. Roughly linear declines in TCR beta diversity per million T cells occurred with age. Donor CMV status was unknown, possibly confounding expanded clonotype changes.

Specimen: blood. The chain has TRBV9 and TRBJ2-7, with D tentatively TRBD2 (6 bases). This receptor was obtained from a man younger than 45 in good health. Written as DNA, the CDR3 is TGTGCCAGCAGCCGCCAAACGGGAGCGTCCCACGAGCAGTACTTC. Translation gives CASSRQTGASHEQYF. Together with reference TRBV9 and TRBJ2-7, the CDR3 gives the full variable domain: DSGVTQTPKHLITATGQRVTLRCSPRSGDLSVYWYQQSLDQGLQFLIQYYNGEERAKGNILERFSAQQFPDLHSELNLSSLELGDSALYFCASSRQTGASHEQYFGPGTRLTVT.